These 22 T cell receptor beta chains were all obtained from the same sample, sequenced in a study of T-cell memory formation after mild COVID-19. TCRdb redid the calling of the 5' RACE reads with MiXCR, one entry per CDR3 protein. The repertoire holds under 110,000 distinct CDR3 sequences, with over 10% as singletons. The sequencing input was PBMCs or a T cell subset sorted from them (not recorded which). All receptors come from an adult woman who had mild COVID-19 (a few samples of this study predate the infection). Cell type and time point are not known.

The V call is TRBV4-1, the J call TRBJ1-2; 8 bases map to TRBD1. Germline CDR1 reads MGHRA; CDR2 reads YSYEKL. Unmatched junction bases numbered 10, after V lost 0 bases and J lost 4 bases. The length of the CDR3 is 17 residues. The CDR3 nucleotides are TGCGCCAGCAGCCAAGAGAGGGGACAGGTTCACCTCTATGGCTACACCTTC. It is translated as CASSQERGQVHLYGYTF.

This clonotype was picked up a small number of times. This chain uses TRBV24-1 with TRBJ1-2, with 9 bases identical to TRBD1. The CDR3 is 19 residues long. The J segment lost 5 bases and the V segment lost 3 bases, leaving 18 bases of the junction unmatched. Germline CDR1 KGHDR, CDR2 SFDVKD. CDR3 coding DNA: TGTGCCACCAGTGATCATAGGAACCGGGACAGGGAGGTAGGGTATGGCTACACCTTC. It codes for CATSDHRNRDREVGYGYTF.

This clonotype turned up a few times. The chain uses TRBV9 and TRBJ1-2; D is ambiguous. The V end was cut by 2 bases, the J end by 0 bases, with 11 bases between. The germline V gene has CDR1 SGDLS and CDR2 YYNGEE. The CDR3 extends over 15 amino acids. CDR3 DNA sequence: TGTGCCAGCAGCGTGTACACAAGCGCTAACTATGGCTACACCTTC. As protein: CASSVYTSANYGYTF. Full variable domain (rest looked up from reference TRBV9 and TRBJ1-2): DSGVTQTPKHLITATGQRVTLRCSPRSGDLSVYWYQQSLDQGLQFLIQYYNGEERAKGNILERFSAQQFPDLHSELNLSSLELGDSALYFCASSVYTSANYGYTFGSGTRLTVV.

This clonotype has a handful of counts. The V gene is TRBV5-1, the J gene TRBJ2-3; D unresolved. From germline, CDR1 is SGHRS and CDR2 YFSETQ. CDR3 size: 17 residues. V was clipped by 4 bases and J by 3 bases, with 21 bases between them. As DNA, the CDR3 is TGCGCCAGCAGCCCCCGGCCCGGGTATAGGGTAACAGATACGCAGTATTTT. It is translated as CASSPRPGYRVTDTQYF.

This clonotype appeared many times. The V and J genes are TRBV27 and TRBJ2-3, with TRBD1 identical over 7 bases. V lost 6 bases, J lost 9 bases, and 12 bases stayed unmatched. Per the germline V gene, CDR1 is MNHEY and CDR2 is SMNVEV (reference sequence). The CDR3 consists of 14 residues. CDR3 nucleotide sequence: TGTGCCAGCAGCATCATCCAGGGGGAGAGGACGCAGTATTTT. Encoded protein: CASSIIQGERTQYF.

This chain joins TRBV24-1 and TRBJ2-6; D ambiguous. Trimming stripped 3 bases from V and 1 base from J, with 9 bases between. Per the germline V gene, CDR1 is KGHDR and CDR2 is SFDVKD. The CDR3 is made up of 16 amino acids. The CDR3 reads CATSDPTLSGANVLTF. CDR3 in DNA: TGTGCCACCAGTGATCCCACCCTATCTGGGGCCAACGTCCTGACTTTC.

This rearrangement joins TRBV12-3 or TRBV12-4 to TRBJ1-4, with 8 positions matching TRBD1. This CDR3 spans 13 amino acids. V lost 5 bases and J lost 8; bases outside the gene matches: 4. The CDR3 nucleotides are TGTGCCAGCAGTCCTTGGGACAGGGAAAAACTGTTTTTT. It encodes CASSPWDREKLFF.

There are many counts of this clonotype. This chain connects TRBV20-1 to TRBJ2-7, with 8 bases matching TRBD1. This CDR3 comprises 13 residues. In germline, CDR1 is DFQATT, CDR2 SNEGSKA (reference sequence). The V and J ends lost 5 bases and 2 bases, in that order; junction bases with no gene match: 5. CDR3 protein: CSAWTGKTYEQYF. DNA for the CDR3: TGCAGTGCTTGGACAGGGAAGACCTACGAGCAGTACTTC.

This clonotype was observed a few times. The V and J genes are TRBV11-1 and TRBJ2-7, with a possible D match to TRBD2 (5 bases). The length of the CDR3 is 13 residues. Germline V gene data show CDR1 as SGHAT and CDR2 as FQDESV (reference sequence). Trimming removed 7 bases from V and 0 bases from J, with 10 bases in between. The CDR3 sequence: CASTSRDSYEQYF. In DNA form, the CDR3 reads TGTGCCAGCACCTCTCGGGACTCCTACGAGCAGTACTTC.

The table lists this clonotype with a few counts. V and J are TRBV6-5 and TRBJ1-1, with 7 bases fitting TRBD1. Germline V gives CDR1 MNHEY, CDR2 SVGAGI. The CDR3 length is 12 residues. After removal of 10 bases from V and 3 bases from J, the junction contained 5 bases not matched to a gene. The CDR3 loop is CATSTGYTEAFF. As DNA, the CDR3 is TGTGCCACCTCGACAGGGTACACTGAAGCTTTCTTT.

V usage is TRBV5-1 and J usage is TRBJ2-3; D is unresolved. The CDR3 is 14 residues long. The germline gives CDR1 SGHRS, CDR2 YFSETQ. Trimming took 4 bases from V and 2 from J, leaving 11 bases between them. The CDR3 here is CASSLRTLTDTQYF. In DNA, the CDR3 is TGCGCCAGCAGCCTCCGGACCCTCACAGATACGCAGTATTTT.

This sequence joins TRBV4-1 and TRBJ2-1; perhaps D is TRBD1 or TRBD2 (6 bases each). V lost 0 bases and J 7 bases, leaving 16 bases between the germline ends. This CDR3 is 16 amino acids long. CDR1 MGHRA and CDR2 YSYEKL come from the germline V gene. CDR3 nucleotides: TGCGCCAGCAGCCAAGATCCCGGGGGCCAGGGAAATGAGCAGTTCTTC. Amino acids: CASSQDPGGQGNEQFF.

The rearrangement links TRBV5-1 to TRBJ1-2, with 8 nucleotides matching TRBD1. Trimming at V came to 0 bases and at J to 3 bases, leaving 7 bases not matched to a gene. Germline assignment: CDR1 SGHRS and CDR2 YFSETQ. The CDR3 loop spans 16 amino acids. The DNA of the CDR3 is TGCGCCAGCAGCTTGGAAACCAGGGGGCTCGACTATGGCTACACCTTC. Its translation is CASSLETRGLDYGYTF.

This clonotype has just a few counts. CDR3 region: CATSSDRGLDEQYF. CDR3 bases: TGTGCCACCAGCTCCGACCGGGGCCTCGACGAGCAGTACTTC. The rearrangement joins TRBV15 to TRBJ2-7, with D perhaps being TRBD1 or TRBD2 (5 bases each). Per the germline V gene, CDR1 is LNHNV and CDR2 is YYDKDF (reference sequence). Trimming took off 5 bases at V and 5 bases at J, with 16 bases between the two ends. The CDR3 has 14 amino acids.

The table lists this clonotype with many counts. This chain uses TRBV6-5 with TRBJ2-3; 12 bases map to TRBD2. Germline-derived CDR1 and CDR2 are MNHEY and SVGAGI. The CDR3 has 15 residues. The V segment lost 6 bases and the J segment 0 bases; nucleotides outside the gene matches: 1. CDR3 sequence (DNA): TGTGCCAGCAGACTAGCGGGAGGTAGCACAGATACGCAGTATTTT. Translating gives CASRLAGGSTDTQYF.

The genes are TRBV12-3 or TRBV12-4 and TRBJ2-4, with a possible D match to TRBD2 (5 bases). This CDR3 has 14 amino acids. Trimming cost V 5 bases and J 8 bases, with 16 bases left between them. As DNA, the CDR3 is TGTGCCAGCAGTCCCCCAGGACTTGCGGACATTCAGTACTTC. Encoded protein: CASSPPGLADIQYF.

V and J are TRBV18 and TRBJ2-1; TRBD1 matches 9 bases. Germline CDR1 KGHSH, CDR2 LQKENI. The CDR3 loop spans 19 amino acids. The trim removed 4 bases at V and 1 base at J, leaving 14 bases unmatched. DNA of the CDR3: TGTGCCAGCTCACGACCGAGACGGGACAGGGTTAGGTCCTACAATGAGCAGTTCTTC. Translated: CASSRPRRDRVRSYNEQFF.

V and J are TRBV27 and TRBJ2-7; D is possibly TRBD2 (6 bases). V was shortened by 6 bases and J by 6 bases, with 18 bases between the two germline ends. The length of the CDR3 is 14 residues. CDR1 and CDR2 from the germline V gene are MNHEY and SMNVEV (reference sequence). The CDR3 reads CASSPRGFLLEQYF. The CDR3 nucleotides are TGTGCCAGCAGCCCCCGGGGGTTCCTCCTCGAGCAGTACTTC.

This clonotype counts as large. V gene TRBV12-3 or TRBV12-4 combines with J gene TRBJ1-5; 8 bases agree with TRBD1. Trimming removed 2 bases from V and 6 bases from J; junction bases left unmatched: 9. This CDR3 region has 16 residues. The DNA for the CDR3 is TGTGCCAGCAGTTTAACGACAGGGGTGGGGTTTCAGCCCCAGCATTTT. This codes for CASSLTTGVGFQPQHF.

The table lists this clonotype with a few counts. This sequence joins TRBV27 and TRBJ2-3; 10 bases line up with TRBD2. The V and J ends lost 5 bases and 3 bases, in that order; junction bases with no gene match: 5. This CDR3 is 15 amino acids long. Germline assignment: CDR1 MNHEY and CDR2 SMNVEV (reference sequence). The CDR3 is CASSLAGVSTDTQYF. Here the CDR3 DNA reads TGTGCCAGCAGTCTAGCGGGAGTTTCGACAGATACGCAGTATTTT.

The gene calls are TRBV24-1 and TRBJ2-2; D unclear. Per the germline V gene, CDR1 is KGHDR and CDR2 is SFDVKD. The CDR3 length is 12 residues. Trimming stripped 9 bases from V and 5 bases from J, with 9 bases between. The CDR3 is CATGSLTGELFF. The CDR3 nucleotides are TGTGCCACCGGTTCATTAACCGGGGAGCTGTTTTTT.

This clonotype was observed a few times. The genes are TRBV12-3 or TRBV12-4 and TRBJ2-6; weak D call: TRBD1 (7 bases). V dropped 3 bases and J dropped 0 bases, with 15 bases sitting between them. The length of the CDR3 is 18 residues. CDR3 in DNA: TGTGCCAGCAGTTTTCGGGCAGGGGGGAGCTCTGGGGCCAACGTCCTGACTTTC. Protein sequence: CASSFRAGGSSGANVLTF.